Listed below are T cell receptor beta chains from one sample, sequenced in a study of blood T cell repertoires in COVID-19. TCRdb's copy holds only in-frame clones and misses some; the assay was immunoSEQ multiplex PCR. This table has about 40,000 clones, approximately 90% appearing once. Sequenced: peripheral blood. These receptors all come from a human donor in a cohort sampled during active COVID-19. The CDR3 runs from the conserved cysteine through the conserved F or W. D genes are given only for firm matches. Rows may omit the clone size; those that give it use once, few, many or a size class.

V	J	D	size	DNA	CDR3
TRBV4-1	TRBJ1-1	TRBD1	.	TGCGCCAGCAGCCAACTGACAGGGGCCACTGAAGCTTTCTTT	CASSQLTGATEAFF
TRBV29-1	TRBJ2-7	.	.	TGCAGCGTTGGGCTCCAGGTTCAGGGCCACGAGCAGTACTTC	CSVGLQVQGHEQYF
TRBV9	TRBJ2-1	.	.	TGTGCCAGCAGCGCAGGACACAGCTCCTACAATGAGCAGTTCTTC	CASSAGHSSYNEQFF
TRBV6-5	TRBJ1-2	.	.	TGTGCCAGCATCAGAAGCGGGGGGTGGGACTATGGCTACACCTTC	CASIRSGGWDYGYTF
TRBV7-9	TRBJ2-1	TRBD2	.	TGTGCCAGCAGCTTAGTGGTTTGGGGAGGGAGCAATGAGCAGTTCTTC	CASSLVVWGGSNEQFF
TRBV9	TRBJ2-7	TRBD2	.	TGTGCCAGCAGCACCCACGGACGGGGGGGTAACGAGCAGTACTTC	CASSTHGRGGNEQYF
TRBV7-9	TRBJ1-3	TRBD1	few	TGTGCCAGCAGCCCCTCCGGGACAGGGGTAACCAACACCATATATTTT	CASSPSGTGVTNTIYF
TRBV9	TRBJ1-6	.	.	TGTGCCAGCACCTGGGGGACAAATAATTCACCCCTCCACTTT	CASTWGTNNSPLHF
TRBV6-7	TRBJ1-6	TRBD1	.	TGTGCCAGCATTCATGAGACAGGGCGGGATTCACCCCTCCACTTT	CASIHETGRDSPLHF
TRBV29-1	TRBJ2-1	TRBD1	.	TGCAGCGTTGAAGACCTACAGGGGGCGCGGTACAATGAGCAGTTCTTC	CSVEDLQGARYNEQFF
TRBV4-1	TRBJ2-7	.	.	TGCGCCAGCAGCCAAGACGGAGGGGCCTTGGGCTCCTACGAGCAGTACTTC	CASSQDGGALGSYEQYF
TRBV28	TRBJ1-5	.	.	TGTGCCAGCAGGACGGGTAGCAATCAGCCCCAGCATTTT	CASRTGSNQPQHF
TRBV27	TRBJ1-2	.	once	TGTGCCAGCACCTCCTCCTCCGGCAACCCGCAGGGGAACTATGGCTACACCTTC	CASTSSSGNPQGNYGYTF
TRBV6-4	TRBJ1-4	TRBD1	.	TGTGCCAGCAACGCCGGACAGGGACGGCTATCGGCAACTAATGAAAAACTGTTTTTT	CASNAGQGRLSATNEKLFF
TRBV4-2	TRBJ2-5	TRBD2	.	TGTGCCAGCAGCCCTAGTGGCGGGGGGCCAGAGACCCAGTACTTC	CASSPSGGGPETQYF
TRBV9	TRBJ1-2	.	once	TGTGCCAGCACCCAGAGAGGAGGGGCCTTATATGGCTACACCTTC	CASTQRGGALYGYTF
TRBV7-3	TRBJ2-1	TRBD1	few	TGTGCCAGCAGGGACAGGGGAAATGAGCAGTTCTTC	CASRDRGNEQFF
TRBV19	TRBJ1-1	TRBD1	few	TGTGCCAGTAGGCAGGGGGTTTATACTGAAGCTTTCTTT	CASRQGVYTEAFF
TRBV18	TRBJ2-1	TRBD2	.	TGTGCCAGCTCATTACTAGCGGGGAGATACAATGAGCAGTTCTTC	CASSLLAGRYNEQFF
TRBV30	TRBJ2-5	TRBD2	.	TGTGCCTGGAGCCCCCCTAGCGGGGGAGGGAAGACCCAGTACTTC	CAWSPPSGGGKTQYF
TRBV6-5	TRBJ2-2	TRBD1	.	TGTGCCAGCAGGGTTGGGACAGGAAACACCGGGGAGCTGTTTTTT	CASRVGTGNTGELFF
TRBV11-1	TRBJ2-3	.	.	TGTGCCAGCAGCTTTGACTATACGCAGTATTTT	CASSFDYTQYF
TRBV10-3	TRBJ2-3	.	.	TGTGCCATCAGTGAGTCGAGAGGGCGTGCAGATACGCAGTATTTT	CAISESRGRADTQYF
TRBV2	TRBJ1-2	.	few	TGTGCCAGCAGCCCCCTGACATATGGCTACACCTTC	CASSPLTYGYTF
TRBV19	TRBJ2-4	TRBD2	.	TGTGCCAGTAGTCCCCCAAGACTTCTAGCGGGGGGGCTGGCCAAAAACATTCAGTACTTC	CASSPPRLLAGGLAKNIQYF
TRBV5-1	TRBJ2-7	TRBD1	.	TGCGCCAGCAGCCCCGACAGGGGTAGGTACGAGCAGTACTTC	CASSPDRGRYEQYF
TRBV10-3	TRBJ2-5	TRBD2	.	TGTGCCATCCGTGGCTCTAGCGGACAAGAGACCCAGTACTTC	CAIRGSSGQETQYF
TRBV5-4	TRBJ2-3	.	.	TGTGCCAGCAGCTTCCCCGCAGATACGCAGTATTTT	CASSFPADTQYF
TRBV12-3/TRBV12-4	TRBJ1-2	TRBD1	.	TGTGCCAGCAGTTTCACAGGGGCTGAGGGCTACACCTTC	CASSFTGAEGYTF
TRBV7-2	TRBJ2-3	TRBD2	.	TGTGCCAGCAGCTTAGTGGCGGGGGGGGATACGCAGTATTTT	CASSLVAGGDTQYF
TRBV24-1	TRBJ2-5	TRBD1	.	TGTGCCACCAGTACCCCAACAGGGGGACACAACCAAGAGACCCAGTACTTC	CATSTPTGGHNQETQYF
TRBV4-1	TRBJ2-4	.	.	TGCGCCAGCAGCCAGGCCCCCGAGGACATTCAGTACTTC	CASSQAPEDIQYF
TRBV18	TRBJ2-7	TRBD2	.	TGTGCCAGCTCGCCTGCAGGGAGGGGAGAGCAGTACTTC	CASSPAGRGEQYF
TRBV7-8	TRBJ1-6	TRBD1	.	TGTGCCAGCAGCCTAACAGGGGTTATCTATAATTCACCCCTCCACTTT	CASSLTGVIYNSPLHF
TRBV7-3	TRBJ2-3	TRBD2	.	TGTGCCAGCAGCGACCCGAGCGGGGGAGGGGATACGCAGTATTTT	CASSDPSGGGDTQYF
TRBV3-1/TRBV3-2	TRBJ2-1	TRBD2	.	TGTGCCAGCAGCCAGGCGGGGGGGCCGGGCAATGAGCAGTTCTTC	CASSQAGGPGNEQFF
TRBV5-5	TRBJ2-1	.	.	TGTGCCAGCAGCTTGGGAACGCGCGGGGACTTCTACAATGAGCAGTTCTTC	CASSLGTRGDFYNEQFF
TRBV9	TRBJ2-1	.	.	TGTGCCAGCAGCGACGCGGGCCCCTACAATGAGCAGTTCTTC	CASSDAGPYNEQFF
TRBV7-9	TRBJ2-1	TRBD1	.	TGTGCCAGCAGCCCAAGTCCCGGGACAGGGTCCAGCTCCTACAATGAGCAGTTCTTC	CASSPSPGTGSSSYNEQFF
TRBV4-2	TRBJ2-1	TRBD2	.	TGTGCCAGCAGTCGAATAGCGGGGGTGAACAATGAGCAGTTCTTC	CASSRIAGVNNEQFF
TRBV7-9	TRBJ2-5	TRBD2	once	TGTGCCAGCAGCTTGTTGACTAGCGGGGGCGCCCAAGAGACCCAGTACTTC	CASSLLTSGGAQETQYF
TRBV11-2	TRBJ1-6	.	once	TGTGCCAGCAGCTTGTTTCAGAATTCACCCCTCCACTTT	CASSLFQNSPLHF
TRBV11-3	TRBJ2-7	TRBD1	few	TGTGCCAGCACCCGGGACAGGGGGAATGGCGAGCAGTACTTC	CASTRDRGNGEQYF
TRBV19	TRBJ2-7	TRBD2	.	TGTGCCAGTGGACGGGCGGGGGATTACGAGCAGTACTTC	CASGRAGDYEQYF
TRBV3-1/TRBV3-2	TRBJ2-5	.	.	TGTGCCAGCAGCCGACCTAGCGACCAGACCCAGTACTTC	CASSRPSDQTQYF
TRBV7-2	TRBJ2-7	.	.	TGTGCCAGCAGCTTGTCCAGCTCCTACGAGCAGTACTTC	CASSLSSSYEQYF
TRBV7-9	TRBJ2-3	.	.	TGTGCCAGCAGCTTTACTAGAGCGTCTAGCACAGATACGCAGTATTTT	CASSFTRASSTDTQYF
TRBV6-5	TRBJ2-3	TRBD1	.	TGTGCCAGCAGGGGGTTGACAGGGGTCCAAGATACGCAGTATTTT	CASRGLTGVQDTQYF
TRBV2	TRBJ2-5	.	.	TGTGCCAGACAGTTACAAGAGACCCAGTACTTC	CARQLQETQYF
TRBV7-9	TRBJ2-3	TRBD2	.	TGTGCCAGCAGCTTAGGAGCCCCCCCGCCGGGCGGGGGGGCAGATTTT	CASSLGAPPPGGGADF
TRBV12-5	TRBJ2-1	TRBD2	.	TGTGCTAGTGGTTTGGTACAGACTAGCGGGGGAGCCTCCAATGAGCAGTTCTTC	CASGLVQTSGGASNEQFF
TRBV3-1/TRBV3-2	TRBJ2-3	TRBD1	.	TGTGCCAGCAGCCCAGGACAGGGGACAGATACGCAGTATTTT	CASSPGQGTDTQYF
TRBV5-4	TRBJ1-3	TRBD1	.	TGTGCCAGCAGCTTAGGGGGCGCGAGTGGAAACACCATATATTTT	CASSLGGASGNTIYF
TRBV6-6	TRBJ1-3	.	.	TGTGCCAGCAGTACCCTAGGAAACACCATATATTTT	CASSTLGNTIYF